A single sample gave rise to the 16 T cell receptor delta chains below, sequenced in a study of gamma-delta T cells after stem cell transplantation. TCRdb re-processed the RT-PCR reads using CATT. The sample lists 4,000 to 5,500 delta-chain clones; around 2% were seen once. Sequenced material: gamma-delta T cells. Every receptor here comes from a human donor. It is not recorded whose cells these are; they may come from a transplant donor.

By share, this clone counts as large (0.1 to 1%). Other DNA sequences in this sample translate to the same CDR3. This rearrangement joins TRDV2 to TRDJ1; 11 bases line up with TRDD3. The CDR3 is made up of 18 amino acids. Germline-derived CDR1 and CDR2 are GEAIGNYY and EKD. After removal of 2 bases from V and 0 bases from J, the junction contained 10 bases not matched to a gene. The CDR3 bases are TGTGCCTGTGACAGTGTACTGGGGGATAAGGGGGACACCGATAAACTCATCTTT. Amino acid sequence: CACDSVLGDKGDTDKLIF.

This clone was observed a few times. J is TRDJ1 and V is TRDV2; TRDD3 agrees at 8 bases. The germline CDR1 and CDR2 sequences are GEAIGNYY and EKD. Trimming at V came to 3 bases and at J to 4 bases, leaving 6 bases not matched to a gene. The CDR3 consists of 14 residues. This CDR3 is CACDLLGDVDKLIF. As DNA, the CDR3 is TGTGCCTGTGACTTATTGGGGGATGTCGATAAACTCATCTTT.

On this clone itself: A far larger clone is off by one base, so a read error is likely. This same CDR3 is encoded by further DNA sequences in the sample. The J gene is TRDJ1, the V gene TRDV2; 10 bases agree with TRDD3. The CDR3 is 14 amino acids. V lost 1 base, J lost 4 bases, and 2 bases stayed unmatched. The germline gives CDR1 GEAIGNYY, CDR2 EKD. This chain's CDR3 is CACDTWGILDKLIF. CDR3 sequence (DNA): TGTGCCTGTGACACTTGGGGGATACTCGATAAACTCATCTTT.

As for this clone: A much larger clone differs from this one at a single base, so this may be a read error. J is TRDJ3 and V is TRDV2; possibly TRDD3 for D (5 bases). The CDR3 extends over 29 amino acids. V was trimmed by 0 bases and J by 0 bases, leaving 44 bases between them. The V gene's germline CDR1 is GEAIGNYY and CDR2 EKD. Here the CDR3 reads CACDTVVAGLGNRWDPTITDSWDTRQMFF. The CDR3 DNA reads TGTGCCTGTGACACCGTAGTGGCCGGCTTGGGGAACCGTTGGGATCCGACGATAACTGACTCCTGGGACACCCGACAGATGTTTTTC.

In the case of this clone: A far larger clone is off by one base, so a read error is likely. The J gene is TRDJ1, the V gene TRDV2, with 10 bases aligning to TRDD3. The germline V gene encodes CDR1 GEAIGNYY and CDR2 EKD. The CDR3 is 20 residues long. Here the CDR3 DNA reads TGTGCCTGTGACACGGTCTATGGGGGGGATACGCGGGGGGCCACCGATAGACTCATCTTT. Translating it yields CACDTVYGGDTRGATDRLIF.

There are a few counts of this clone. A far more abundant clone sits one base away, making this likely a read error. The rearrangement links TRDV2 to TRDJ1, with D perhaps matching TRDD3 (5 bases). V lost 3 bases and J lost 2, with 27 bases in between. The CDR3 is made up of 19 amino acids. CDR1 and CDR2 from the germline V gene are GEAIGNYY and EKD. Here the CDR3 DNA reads TGTGCCTGTGACCCCCTTGATGAGGGATTCCCCCCTGGAACCGATAAACTCATCTTT. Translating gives CACDPLDEGFPPGTDKLIF.

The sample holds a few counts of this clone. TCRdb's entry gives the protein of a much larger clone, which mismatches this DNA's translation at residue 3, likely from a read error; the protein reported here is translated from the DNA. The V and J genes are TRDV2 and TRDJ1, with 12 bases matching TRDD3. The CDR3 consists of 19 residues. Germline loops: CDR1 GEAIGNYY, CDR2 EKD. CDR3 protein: CARDPVLGDTQLYTDKLIF. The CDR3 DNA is TGTGCCCGTGACCCGGTACTGGGGGATACACAGTTGTACACCGATAAACTCATCTTT.

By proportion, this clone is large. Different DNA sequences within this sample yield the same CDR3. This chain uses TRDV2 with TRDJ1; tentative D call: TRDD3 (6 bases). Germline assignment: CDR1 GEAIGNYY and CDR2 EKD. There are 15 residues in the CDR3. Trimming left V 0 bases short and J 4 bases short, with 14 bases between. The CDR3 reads CACDTLSGGRDKLIF. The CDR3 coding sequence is TGTGCCTGTGACACCCTTAGTGGGGGGCGCGATAAACTCATCTTT.

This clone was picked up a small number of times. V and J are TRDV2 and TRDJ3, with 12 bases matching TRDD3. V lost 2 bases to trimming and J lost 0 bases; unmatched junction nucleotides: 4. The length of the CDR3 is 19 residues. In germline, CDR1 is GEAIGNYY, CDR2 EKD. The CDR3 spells CACDNWGIQGSWDTRQMFF. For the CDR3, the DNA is TGTGCCTGTGACAACTGGGGGATACAAGGCTCCTGGGACACCCGACAGATGTTTTTC.

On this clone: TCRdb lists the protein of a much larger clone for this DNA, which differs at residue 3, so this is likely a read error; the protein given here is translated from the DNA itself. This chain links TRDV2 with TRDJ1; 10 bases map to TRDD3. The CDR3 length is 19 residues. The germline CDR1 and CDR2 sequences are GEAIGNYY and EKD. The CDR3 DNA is TGTGCCCGTGAAAACCTGGGGGATAAGCGAGTGCAGGCCACCGATAAACTCATCTTT. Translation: CARENLGDKRVQATDKLIF.

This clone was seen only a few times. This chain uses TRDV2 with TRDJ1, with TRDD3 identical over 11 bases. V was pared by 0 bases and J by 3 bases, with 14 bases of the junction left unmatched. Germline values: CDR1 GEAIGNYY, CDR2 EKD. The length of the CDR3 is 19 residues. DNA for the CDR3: TGTGCCTGTGACACCGGGGGCCTACTGGGGGATAAAGGACCCGATAAACTCATCTTT. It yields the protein CACDTGGLLGDKGPDKLIF.

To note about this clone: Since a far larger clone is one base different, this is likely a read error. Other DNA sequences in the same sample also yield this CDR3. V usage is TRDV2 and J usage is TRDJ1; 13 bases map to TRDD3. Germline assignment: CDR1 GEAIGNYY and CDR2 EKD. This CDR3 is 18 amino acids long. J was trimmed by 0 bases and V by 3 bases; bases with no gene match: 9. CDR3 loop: CACDVLGDTEGHTDKLIF. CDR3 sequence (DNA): TGTGCCTGTGACGTACTGGGGGATACGGAGGGACACACCGATAAACTCATCTTT.

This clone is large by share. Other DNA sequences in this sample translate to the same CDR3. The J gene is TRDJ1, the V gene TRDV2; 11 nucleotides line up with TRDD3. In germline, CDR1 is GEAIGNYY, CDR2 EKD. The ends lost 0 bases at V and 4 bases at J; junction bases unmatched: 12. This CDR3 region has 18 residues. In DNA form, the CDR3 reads TGTGCCTGTGACACCGTTGAGGTCCTGGGGGATACTCACGATAAACTCATCTTT. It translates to CACDTVEVLGDTHDKLIF.

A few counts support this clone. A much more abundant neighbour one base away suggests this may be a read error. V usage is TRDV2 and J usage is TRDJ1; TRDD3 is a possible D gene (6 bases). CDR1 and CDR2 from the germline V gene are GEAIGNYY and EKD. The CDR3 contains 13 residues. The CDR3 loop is CACDTWGGDKPIF. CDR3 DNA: TGTGCCTGTGACACGTGGGGGGGCGATAAACCCATCTTT.

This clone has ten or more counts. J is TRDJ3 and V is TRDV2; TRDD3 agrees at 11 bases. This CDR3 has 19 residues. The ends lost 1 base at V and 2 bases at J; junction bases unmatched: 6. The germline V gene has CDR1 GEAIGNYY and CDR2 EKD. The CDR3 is CACDTAGGYLTWDTRQMFF. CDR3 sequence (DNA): TGTGCCTGTGACACTGCTGGGGGATACCTCACCTGGGACACCCGACAGATGTTTTTC.

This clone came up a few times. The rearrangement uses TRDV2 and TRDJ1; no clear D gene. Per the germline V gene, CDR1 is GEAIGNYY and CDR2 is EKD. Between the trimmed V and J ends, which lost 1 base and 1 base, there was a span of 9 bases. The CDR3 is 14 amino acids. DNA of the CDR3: TGTGCCTGTGACACAGTCACGAGCACCGATAAACTCATCTTT. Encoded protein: CACDTVTSTDKLIF.